This TCR beta chain appears in the sequencing data of a study of blood T cell repertoires in COVID-19. Study context: The origin of the acute and convalescent COVID-19 samples was the United States, Italy and Spain. Sources were T cells, B-cell-depleted T cells, or PBMCs; the material itself was cDNA or gDNA.

Trimming shortened V by 2 bases and J by 10 bases, and 12 bases separated the two germline ends. Per the germline V gene, CDR1 is SGHNT and CDR2 is YENEEA. CDR3 length: 13 amino acids. Authors' data handling: Amplification of reference gene primers provided the estimated nucleated cell counts. Using immunoSEQ multiplex PCR, the repertoire was profiled, and TCRdb retains in-frame clones only, with some absent. D and trimming come from the DNA, and the V and J calls and clone size come from that table. This repertoire shows some 74,000 clones, 80% to 90% found once; its top ten account for 6.6%. The genes are TRBV11-3 and TRBJ2-1, with D unresolved. The receptor's source is a man aged 50 to 59 with active COVID-19. Specimen: peripheral blood. The CDR3 DNA follows: TGTGCCAGCAGCTTATCCGGCGTGGAGGAGCAGTTCTTC. Amino acid sequence: CASSLSGVEEQFF.